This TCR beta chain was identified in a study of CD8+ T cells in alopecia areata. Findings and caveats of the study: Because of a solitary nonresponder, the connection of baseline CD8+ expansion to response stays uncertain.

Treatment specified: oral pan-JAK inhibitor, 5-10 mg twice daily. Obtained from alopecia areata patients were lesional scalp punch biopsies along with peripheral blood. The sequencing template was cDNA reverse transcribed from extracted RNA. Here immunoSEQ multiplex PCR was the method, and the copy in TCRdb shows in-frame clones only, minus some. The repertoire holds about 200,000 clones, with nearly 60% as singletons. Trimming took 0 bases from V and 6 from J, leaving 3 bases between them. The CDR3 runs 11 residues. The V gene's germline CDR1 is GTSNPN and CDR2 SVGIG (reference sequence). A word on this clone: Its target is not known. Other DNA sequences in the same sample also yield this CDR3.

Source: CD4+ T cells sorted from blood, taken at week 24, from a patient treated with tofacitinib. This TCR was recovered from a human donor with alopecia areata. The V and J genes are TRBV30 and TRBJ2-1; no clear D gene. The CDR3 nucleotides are TGTGCCTGGAGTGTTTTCAATGAGCAGTTCTTC. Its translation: CAWSVFNEQFF.